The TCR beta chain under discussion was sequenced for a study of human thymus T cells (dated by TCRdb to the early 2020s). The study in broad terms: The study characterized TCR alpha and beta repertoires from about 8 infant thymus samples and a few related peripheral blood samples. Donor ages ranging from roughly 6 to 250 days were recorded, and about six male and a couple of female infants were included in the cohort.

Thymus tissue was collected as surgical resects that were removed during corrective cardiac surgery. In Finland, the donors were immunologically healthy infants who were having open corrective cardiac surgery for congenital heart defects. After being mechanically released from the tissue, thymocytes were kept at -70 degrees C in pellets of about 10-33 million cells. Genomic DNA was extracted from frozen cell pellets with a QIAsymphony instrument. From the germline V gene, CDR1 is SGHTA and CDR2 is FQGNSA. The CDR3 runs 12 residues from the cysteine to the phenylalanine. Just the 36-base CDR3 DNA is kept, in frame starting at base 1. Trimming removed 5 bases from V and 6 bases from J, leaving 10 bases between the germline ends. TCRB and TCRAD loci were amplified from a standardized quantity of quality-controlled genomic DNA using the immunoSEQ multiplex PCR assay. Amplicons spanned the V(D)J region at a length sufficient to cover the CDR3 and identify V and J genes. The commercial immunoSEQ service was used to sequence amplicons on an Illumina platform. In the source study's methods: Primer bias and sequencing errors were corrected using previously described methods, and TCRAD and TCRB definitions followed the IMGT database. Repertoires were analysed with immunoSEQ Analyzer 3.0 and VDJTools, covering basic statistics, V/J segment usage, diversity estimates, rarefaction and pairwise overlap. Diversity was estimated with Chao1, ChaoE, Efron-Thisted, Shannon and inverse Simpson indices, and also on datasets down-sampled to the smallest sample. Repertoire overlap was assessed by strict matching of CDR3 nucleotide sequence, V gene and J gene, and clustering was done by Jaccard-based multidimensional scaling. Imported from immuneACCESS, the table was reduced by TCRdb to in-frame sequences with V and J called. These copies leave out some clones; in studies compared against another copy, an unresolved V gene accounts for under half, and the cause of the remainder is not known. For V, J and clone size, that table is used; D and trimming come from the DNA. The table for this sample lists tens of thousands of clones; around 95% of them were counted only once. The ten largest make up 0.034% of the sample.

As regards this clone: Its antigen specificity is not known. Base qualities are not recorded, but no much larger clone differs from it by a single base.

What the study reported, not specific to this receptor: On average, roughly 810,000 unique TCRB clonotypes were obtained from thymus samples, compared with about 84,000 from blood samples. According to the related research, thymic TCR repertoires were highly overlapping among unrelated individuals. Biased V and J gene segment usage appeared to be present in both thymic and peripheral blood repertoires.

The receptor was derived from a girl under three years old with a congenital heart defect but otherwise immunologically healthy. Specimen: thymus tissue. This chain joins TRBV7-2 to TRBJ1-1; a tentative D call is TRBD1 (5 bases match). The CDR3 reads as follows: CASSRGDAEAFF. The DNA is TGTGCCAGCAGCCGGGGCGACGCTGAAGCTTTCTTT.